This T cell receptor beta chain comes out of a study of brain T cells in children with intractable seizures. Study-level points and caveats: HCMV serostatus was not known, and viral specificity came from CDR3 similarity only.

For this clone: Its antigen is unknown. Germline is not matched at one junction end, which may reflect a read error.

TCRdb's table, derived via immunoSEQ multiplex PCR, lists solely in-frame clones and lacks some. The sample shows around 340,000 clones, over 90% of them seen only once. The germline V gene has CDR1 LNHDA and CDR2 SQIVND (reference sequence). The CDR3 runs 13 residues. Time point reported: blood from clinic visit 5 months post-surgery; TSC patient then seizure free. The sequenced cases were selected for having the highest brain T cell transcript signatures. Pre-surgery treatment included at least one anti-epileptic drug. The clonotype originates from a boy younger than two with tuberous sclerosis and intractable seizures. The sample in question was peripheral blood, obtained about 5 months after surgery. The chain carries TRBV19 and TRBJ1-2, with TRBD1 identical over 9 bases. CDR3 nucleotides: TGTGCAAGTAGGGGACAGGGAAACTATGGCTACACCTTC. The encoded protein is CASRGQGNYGYTF. The full variable domain, rest sourced from reference TRBV19 and TRBJ1-2, is DGGITQSPKYLFRKEGQNVTLSCEQNLNHDAMYWYRQDPGQGLRLIYYSQIVNDFQKGDIAEGYSVSREKKESFPLTVTSAQKNPTAFYLCASRGQGNYGYTFGSGTRLTVV.